The rows below give T cell receptor beta chains drawn from one sample of a study of radiation and T cells in renal cell carcinoma. Data came from immunoSEQ multiplex PCR; TCRdb stores just in-frame clones and leaves some out. The sample includes fewer than 200,000 clones, about 87% seen only once; the top ten take about 11%. This specimen was blood, taken from a patient whose treatment included radiotherapy and nephrectomy. The receptors were sampled from a woman aged 45 to 65 with renal cell carcinoma. Each CDR3 is given with its conserved first and last residue. The order of the fields is CDR3 length, J gene, D gene, V gene, clone size, CDR3 protein, CDR3 DNA. The D gene is left open where the match is weak. Only some rows state a clone size, as once, few, many or a class for expanded clones.

16 TRBJ2-7 NA TRBV19 NA CASSIPFGAEVYEQYF TGTGCCAGTAGTATCCCCTTCGGGGCGGAAGTCTACGAGCAGTACTTC
12 TRBJ2-7 NA TRBV2 NA CASTEQGYEQYF TGTGCCAGCACGGAACAGGGATACGAGCAGTACTTC
15 TRBJ2-7 TRBD1 TRBV5-4 NA CASSPGQASSYEQYF TGTGCCAGCAGCCCCGGACAGGCTAGCTCCTACGAGCAGTACTTC
14 TRBJ2-7 TRBD1 TRBV5-1 NA CASSLGQGVHEQYF TGCGCCAGCAGCTTGGGACAGGGGGTCCACGAGCAGTACTTC
14 TRBJ1-6 TRBD1 TRBV19 NA CASSFTGAGSPLHF TGTGCCAGTAGTTTTACAGGGGCTGGTTCACCCCTCCACTTT
13 TRBJ1-1 TRBD1 TRBV7-3 NA CASSSQGDTEAFF TGTGCCAGCAGCTCTCAGGGGGACACTGAAGCTTTCTTT
15 TRBJ2-2 NA TRBV2 NA CASSERGAGTGELFF TGTGCCAGCAGTGAGCGCGGAGCGGGCACCGGGGAGCTGTTTTTT
15 TRBJ2-2 TRBD1 TRBV29-1 NA CSVEIDRVNTGELFF TGCAGCGTTGAAATAGACAGGGTAAACACCGGGGAGCTGTTTTTT
14 TRBJ1-1 NA TRBV2 NA CASSEDRVKTEAFF TGTGCCAGCAGTGAAGATAGGGTCAAAACTGAAGCTTTCTTT
14 TRBJ2-5 NA TRBV14 NA CASSRNRGQETQYF TGTGCCAGCAGCCGTAATCGGGGCCAAGAGACCCAGTACTTC
12 TRBJ2-1 NA TRBV5-1 NA CASSLASGEQFF TGCGCCAGCAGCTTGGCTAGTGGTGAGCAGTTCTTC
13 TRBJ1-6 NA TRBV7-9 NA CASNWDRDSPLHF TGTGCCAGCAACTGGGACCGAGATTCACCCCTCCACTTT
16 TRBJ2-5 TRBD2 TRBV7-2 NA CASRPTSGGAGETQYF TGTGCCAGCAGACCCACTAGCGGGGGGGCCGGGGAGACCCAGTACTTC
14 TRBJ1-1 TRBD1 TRBV4-1 NA CATRDRDVVTEAFF TGCGCCACCCGGGACAGGGACGTGGTCACTGAAGCTTTCTTT
13 TRBJ1-5 NA TRBV29-1 NA CSVGGGGNQPQHF TGCAGCGTGGGAGGGGGAGGCAATCAGCCCCAGCATTTT
14 TRBJ2-3 NA TRBV7-2 NA CASSPGLATDTQYF TGTGCCAGCAGCCCTGGACTCGCCACCGATACGCAGTATTTT
13 TRBJ1-1 TRBD1 TRBV7-9 NA CASSTRDRVAAFF TGTGCCAGCAGCACACGGGACAGGGTTGCAGCTTTCTTT
17 TRBJ1-4 NA TRBV6-1 NA CASSVRPNAATNEKLFF TGTGCCAGCAGTGTTAGGCCTAACGCTGCAACTAATGAAAAACTGTTTTTT
13 TRBJ1-1 NA TRBV9 NA CASSVAPNTEAFF TGTGCCAGCAGCGTAGCACCGAACACTGAAGCTTTCTTT
13 TRBJ1-4 NA TRBV11-2 NA CASSPTWDEKLFF TGTGCCAGCAGCCCTACTTGGGACGAAAAACTGTTTTTT
15 TRBJ2-7 NA TRBV5-1 few CASSWEGGTIYEQYF TGCGCCAGCAGCTGGGAGGGGGGTACTATCTACGAGCAGTACTTC
17 TRBJ1-6 NA TRBV6-4 NA CASSERYTGIDNSPLHF TGTGCCAGCAGTGAAAGATATACAGGAATAGATAATTCACCCCTCCACTTT
14 TRBJ2-7 NA TRBV9 NA CASSRGQSTYEQYF TGTGCCAGCAGCCGAGGACAGTCAACCTACGAGCAGTACTTC
18 TRBJ2-1 TRBD2 TRBV5-1 NA CASSLDSSGPGLVNEQFF TGCGCCAGCAGCTTGGACTCATCGGGACCGGGACTAGTAAATGAGCAGTTCTTC
12 TRBJ1-1 NA TRBV7-9 NA CASSTENTEAFF TGTGCCAGCAGTACTGAGAACACTGAAGCTTTCTTT
14 TRBJ1-1 NA TRBV9 NA CASSPQVIDAEAFF TGTGCCAGCAGCCCTCAGGTGATCGATGCTGAAGCTTTCTTT
15 TRBJ1-5 NA TRBV5-1 NA CASSLGPPLNQPQHF TGCGCCAGCAGCTTGGGTCCACCTCTTAATCAGCCCCAGCATTTT
17 TRBJ1-6 NA TRBV13 NA CASSFSGLSSYNSPLHF TGTGCCAGCAGCTTCTCAGGATTGAGCTCCTATAATTCACCCCTCCACTTT
13 TRBJ2-7 NA TRBV5-4 NA CASSLERAYEQYF TGTGCCAGCAGCTTAGAAAGGGCCTACGAGCAGTACTTC
14 TRBJ2-7 NA TRBV19 NA CASSIEQGAYEQYF TGTGCCAGTAGTATAGAACAGGGAGCCTACGAGCAGTACTTC
15 TRBJ1-3 TRBD1 TRBV2 NA CASRRQGGRGNTIYF TGTGCCAGCAGAAGACAGGGAGGTCGGGGAAACACCATATATTTT
13 TRBJ1-1 NA TRBV2 NA CASSIDRYTEAFF TGTGCCAGCAGCATAGACAGGTACACTGAAGCTTTCTTT
13 TRBJ1-5 NA TRBV30 few CAWRQAYNQPQHF TGTGCCTGGAGGCAGGCCTACAATCAGCCCCAGCATTTT
16 TRBJ2-7 TRBD2 TRBV2 NA CASRGLAGGLAYEQYF TGTGCCAGCAGAGGACTAGCGGGGGGGCTCGCCTACGAGCAGTACTTC
13 TRBJ1-1 NA TRBV13 NA CASSLVVNTEAFF TGTGCCAGCAGCTTAGTGGTGAACACTGAAGCTTTCTTT
14 TRBJ1-6 NA TRBV7-3 few CASSRTVGDSPLHF TGTGCCAGCAGTCGGACGGTGGGGGATTCACCCCTCCACTTT